The 19 T cell receptor beta chains given below trace back to one sample, sequenced in a study of Graves' ophthalmopathy and Graves' hyperthyroidism. Amplification from RNA transcripts yielded the TCR beta CDR3 regions. HTBI primers primed a first-round RT-PCR, and a second-round multiplex PCR followed. TCRdb itself ran the multiplex PCR reads through MiXCR, one entry per CDR3 protein. The sample carries 500,000 to 800,000 distinct CDR3 sequences, under 50% recorded once. Sample: peripheral blood. Receptors were obtained from an adult man with Graves' ophthalmopathy.

This clonotype was recorded at least ten times. This CDR3 reads CASSGGTGANVLTF. In DNA form, the CDR3 reads TGTGCCAGCAGTGGGGGGACTGGGGCCAACGTCCTGACTTTC. This sequence joins TRBV2 and TRBJ2-6; either TRBD1 or TRBD2 may fit D (5 bases each). The CDR3 spans 14 residues. Germline CDR1 is SNHLY and CDR2 is FYNNEI. Trimming cost V 4 bases and J 2 bases, with 6 bases left between them.

Ten or more counts support this clonotype. V gene TRBV25-1 combines with J gene TRBJ1-4; 11 nucleotides line up with TRBD1. Losses at the gene ends were 5 bases for V and 2 bases for J; bases not matched to a gene: 7. This CDR3 is 17 amino acids long. Germline V gene lookup returns CDR1 MGHDK and CDR2 SYGVNS. CDR3 protein: CASSPGTGGFTNEKLFF. The CDR3 DNA sequence: TGTGCCAGCAGTCCCGGGACAGGGGGTTTCACTAATGAAAAACTGTTTTTT.

The chain has TRBV29-1 and TRBJ1-4, with 8 bases identical to TRBD1. Germline CDR1 reads SQVTM; CDR2 reads ANQGSEA. Trimming removed 4 bases from V and 8 bases from J; junction bases left unmatched: 9. The CDR3 extends over 14 amino acids. The CDR3 loop reads CSVAQGQVGEKLFF. The CDR3 DNA reads as TGCAGCGTTGCTCAGGGACAGGTCGGCGAAAAACTGTTTTTT.

This clonotype was seen more than once but under ten times. J is TRBJ2-1 and V is TRBV2; 12 nucleotides match TRBD2. In germline, CDR1 is SNHLY, CDR2 FYNNEI. CDR3 length: 17 amino acids. With V trimmed by 5 bases and J by 7 bases, 12 bases remained unmatched. The CDR3 loop reads CASSRTSGVVIPNEQFF. CDR3 coding DNA: TGTGCCAGCAGTCGGACTAGCGGGGTAGTAATTCCAAATGAGCAGTTCTTC.

A word on this clonotype: One junction end does not reproduce the germline sequence, and a read error may be involved. The chain couples TRBV20-1 to TRBJ1-1; D is ambiguous. The CDR3 is 15 amino acids. CDR1 is DFQATT and CDR2 is SNEGSKA in the germline V gene (reference sequence). The CDR3 nucleotides are TGCAGTGCTAGAGCAGCGGACGTTGGGGTCACTGAAGTTTTCTTT. Its translation: CSARAADVGVTEVFF.

In the case of this clonotype: The germline gene is not matched at one end of the junction; a read error may be the cause. This chain joins TRBV20-1 and TRBJ1-1; TRBD1 is a possible D gene (5 bases). The CDR3 loop spans 8 amino acids. Germline V gene sequence: CDR1 DFQATT, CDR2 SNEGSKA (reference sequence). CDR3 protein: CSASYGGF. The CDR3 DNA is TGCAGTGCTAGTTACGGGGGGTTT.

This clonotype was observed a few times. The CDR3 DNA reads TGTGCCAGCAGTTTATCGTGGACAGGGACATCCTACGAGCAGTACTTC. Its translation: CASSLSWTGTSYEQYF. This chain joins TRBV12-3 or TRBV12-4 and TRBJ2-7; 8 nucleotides match TRBD1. J was trimmed by 1 base and V by 2 bases; bases with no gene match: 7. This CDR3 is 16 amino acids long.

This clonotype was counted a few times. The CDR3 DNA reads TGTGCCAGCAGCTTTACACGGGATGGGGCCTACGAGCAGTACTTC. As protein: CASSFTRDGAYEQYF. The chain uses TRBV7-9 and TRBJ2-7, with a possible D match to TRBD2 (5 bases). CDR3 length: 15 residues. Trimming shortened V by 3 bases and J by 2 bases, and 14 bases separated the two germline ends. From germline, CDR1 is SEHNR and CDR2 FQNEAQ (reference sequence).

This clonotype was picked up many times. CDR3 nucleotides: TGTGCCAGTAGTATAGTCGACGGGAGAACTGAAGCTTTCTTT. It is translated as CASSIVDGRTEAFF. This sequence joins TRBV19 and TRBJ1-1; D is uncertain. Germline V gene lookup returns CDR1 LNHDA and CDR2 SQIVND (reference sequence). The CDR3 has 14 amino acids. Trimming took off 1 base at V and 5 bases at J, with 11 bases between the two ends.

About this clonotype itself: One end of the junction varies from germline; a read error may be responsible. The J gene is TRBJ1-2, the V gene TRBV7-9; D perhaps matches TRBD1 (6 bases). Germline lookup yields CDR1 SEHNR and CDR2 FQNEAQ (reference sequence). The CDR3 has 15 amino acids. The CDR3 reads CASSARGAGDDGYTF. In nucleotides, the CDR3 is TGCGCCAGCAGCGCGAGGGGAGCAGGGGATGATGGCTACACCTTC.

V and J are TRBV29-1 and TRBJ2-2; D unresolved. Trimming removed 8 bases from V and 4 bases from J, with 5 bases in between. Germline CDR1 SQVTM, CDR2 ANQGSEA. The length of the CDR3 is 10 residues. The CDR3 protein is CSPITGELFF. The CDR3 coding sequence is TGCAGCCCCATCACCGGGGAGCTGTTTTTT.

This clonotype occurred once. The rearrangement links TRBV29-1 to TRBJ1-6; the match to TRBD1 covers 8 bases. CDR1 is SQVTM, CDR2 ANQGSEA, per germline. The CDR3 is 9 residues long. The CDR3 DNA reads as TGCAGTGTAGACAGGGGCCTCCACTTT. Its translation is CSVDRGLHF.

A word on this clonotype: The CDR3 does not end in the conserved phenylalanine or tryptophan, so this is likely a read error. The V and J genes are TRBV4-1 and TRBJ2-5; 9 bases map to TRBD2. The CDR3 is 16 amino acids. Trimming at V came to 4 bases and at J to 9 bases, leaving 15 bases not matched to a gene. Germline loops: CDR1 MGHRA, CDR2 YSYEKL. In DNA form, the CDR3 reads TGCGCCAGCAGCCCCCGGGGGAGCGGGGGGTGGGTGGCCCAGTACCTC. Protein product: CASSPRGSGGWVAQYL.

The chain joins TRBV20-1 to TRBJ2-5; tentative D call: TRBD2 (6 bases). Germline-derived CDR1 and CDR2 are DFQATT and SNEGSKA (reference sequence). The germline V and J ends were trimmed by 3 bases and 5 bases, with 19 bases remaining between them. The CDR3 has 15 residues. CDR3 loop: CSASPPGDSSETQYF. The CDR3, as DNA: TGCAGTGCTAGTCCGCCGGGGGACTCCAGTGAGACCCAGTACTTC.

The chain uses TRBV19 and TRBJ2-2; D possibly corresponds to TRBD2 (6 bases). This CDR3 contains 16 residues. V lost 6 bases and J lost 4, with 18 bases in between. Germline CDR1 LNHDA, CDR2 SQIVND (reference sequence). CDR3 region: CASSNRESASTGELFF. CDR3 in DNA: TGTGCCAGTAGCAACCGGGAGTCAGCCTCCACCGGGGAGCTGTTTTTT.

This sequence joins TRBV20-1 and TRBJ1-3, with 7 bases identical to TRBD1. Germline CDR1 DFQATT, CDR2 SNEGSKA (reference sequence). V shed 0 bases, J shed 7 bases, and the junction held 3 bases outside the gene matches. The CDR3 runs to 13 residues. CDR3 sequence: CSARDQGVNTIYF. In DNA form, the CDR3 reads TGCAGTGCTAGAGATCAGGGGGTGAACACCATATATTTT.

CDR3 bases: TGTGCCATCAGGGGCCAAGAACGGGGGGCTGGGGCCAACGTCCTGACTTTC. It yields the protein CAIRGQERGAGANVLTF. The rearrangement links TRBV10-3 to TRBJ2-6, with 7 bases fitting TRBD2. After removal of 6 bases from V and 2 bases from J, the junction contained 10 bases not matched to a gene. The germline V gene encodes CDR1 ENHRY and CDR2 SYGVKD. The CDR3 extends over 17 amino acids.

This clonotype was recorded at least ten times. This sequence joins TRBV7-9 and TRBJ2-7, with 10 bases fitting TRBD1. The CDR3 contains 15 residues. After removal of 6 bases from V and 5 bases from J, the junction contained 10 bases not matched to a gene. Germline lookup yields CDR1 SEHNR and CDR2 FQNEAQ (reference sequence). CDR3 protein: CASSSLDRGNNEQYF. In nucleotides, the CDR3 is TGTGCCAGCAGTTCCCTGGACAGGGGGAACAACGAGCAGTACTTC.

This clonotype was observed many times. The CDR3 DNA follows: TGTGCCATCAGGGACAGACAAGAGACCCAGTACTTC. It encodes CAIRDRQETQYF. The rearrangement joins TRBV10-3 to TRBJ2-5, with a possible D match to TRBD1 (6 bases). Deletions cut 6 bases from V and 2 bases from J, with 7 bases between. Per the germline V gene, CDR1 is ENHRY and CDR2 is SYGVKD. The CDR3 loop spans 12 amino acids.